This T cell receptor (beta chain) was captured in a study of blood T cell repertoires in COVID-19. In germline, CDR1 is KGHSH, CDR2 LQKENI. This CDR3 contains 17 residues. The ends lost 2 bases at V and 4 bases at J; junction bases unmatched: 11. The table came from immunoSEQ multiplex PCR; TCRdb's copy has only in-frame clones and leaves some out. The sample contains about 86,000 clones, over 80% of which appear only once. The gene calls are TRBV18 and TRBJ2-1, with 7 bases fitting TRBD2. Sequences were obtained from peripheral blood. The TCR comes from a human donor in a cohort sampled during active COVID-19. CDR3 sequence: CASSPGTTNTRYNEQFF. For the CDR3, the DNA is TGTGCCAGCTCACCAGGGACTACTAATACCCGGTACAATGAGCAGTTCTTC.